This T cell receptor beta chain was identified during a study of shared clonotypes between healthy human individuals. The V and J ends lost 1 base and 5 bases respectively, with 3 bases between them. Germline assignment: CDR1 DFQATT and CDR2 SNEGSKA (reference sequence). The CDR3 contains 11 residues. Clones were read by immunoSEQ multiplex PCR, and TCRdb kept only the in-frame ones, dropping some. The table lists 1,400,000 or so clones, approximately 98.5% of them singletons. This clone was seen only a few times. The same CDR3 is also encoded by other DNA sequences in this sample. The receptor's source is a man in his thirties or forties in good health. The chain joins TRBV20-1 to TRBJ1-5, with D unresolved. The source material was naive CD4+ T cells sorted from blood. As to subset: CD45RA+ positively selected. Here the CDR3 DNA reads TGCAGTGCTAGAGGGGATCAGCCCCAGCATTTT. Translated, it gives CSARGDQPQHF.